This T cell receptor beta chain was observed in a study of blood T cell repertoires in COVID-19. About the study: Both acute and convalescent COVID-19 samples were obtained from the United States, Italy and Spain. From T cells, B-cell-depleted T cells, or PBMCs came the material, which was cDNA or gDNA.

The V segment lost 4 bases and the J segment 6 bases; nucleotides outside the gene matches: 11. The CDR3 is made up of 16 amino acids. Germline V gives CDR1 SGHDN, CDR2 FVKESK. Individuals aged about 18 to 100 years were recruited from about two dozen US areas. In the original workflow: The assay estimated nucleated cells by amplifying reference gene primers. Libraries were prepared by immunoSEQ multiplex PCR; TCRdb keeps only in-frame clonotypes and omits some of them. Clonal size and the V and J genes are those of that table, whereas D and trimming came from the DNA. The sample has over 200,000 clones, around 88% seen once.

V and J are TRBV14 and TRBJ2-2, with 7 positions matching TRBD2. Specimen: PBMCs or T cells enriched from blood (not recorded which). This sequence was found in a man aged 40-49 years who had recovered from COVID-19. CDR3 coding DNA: TGTGCCAGCAGCCTAAGAGCGGGACGTGGACCCGGGGAGCTGTTTTTT. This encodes CASSLRAGRGPGELFF. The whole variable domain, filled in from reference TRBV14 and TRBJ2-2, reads EAGVTQFPSHSVIEKGQTVTLRCDPISGHDNLYWYRRVMGKEIKFLLHFVKESKQDESGMPNNRFLAERTGGTYSTLKVQPAELEDSGVYFCASSLRAGRGPGELFFGEGSRLTVL.